Listed here is a single T cell receptor beta chain. The target antigen is unknown. The read falls 3 residues short of the CDR3 end, and the missing part is taken from the germline J gene. This sample is part of a study of T cells in women clearing cervical HPV infection. The overall study: Cases' blood sampling followed lesion detection by median roughly five months (90 to 200). Study results and caveats: CIN3+ cases had significantly higher TCR richness than controls; evenness did not differ. TRBV6-7 relative abundance averaged roughly 0.1% in cases and 0.15% to 0.2% in controls.

The CDR3 consists of 15 residues. CDR1 is SGHTA and CDR2 is FQGNSA in the germline V gene. The ends were cut back, 0 bases at V and 0 bases at J, with 6 bases in the middle. MY09/MY11 PCR detected cervical HPV DNA; dot-blot assigned genotypes. The assay was immunoSEQ multiplex PCR, and TCRdb's table has in-frame clones only and misses some. The repertoire table contains tens of thousands of clones. Sequencing was done on a sample of blood buffy coat. The chain uses TRBV7-2 and TRBJ2-1; D might be TRBD2 (6 bases). This sequence originates from a woman aged 18 to 69 with a cervical HPV16 infection that either progressed to CIN3+ or cleared (not recorded which). CDR3: CASSLAEGSYNEQFF. CDR3 DNA, as far as it was read: TGTGCCAGCAGCTTAGCGGAGGGCTCCTACAATGAG.